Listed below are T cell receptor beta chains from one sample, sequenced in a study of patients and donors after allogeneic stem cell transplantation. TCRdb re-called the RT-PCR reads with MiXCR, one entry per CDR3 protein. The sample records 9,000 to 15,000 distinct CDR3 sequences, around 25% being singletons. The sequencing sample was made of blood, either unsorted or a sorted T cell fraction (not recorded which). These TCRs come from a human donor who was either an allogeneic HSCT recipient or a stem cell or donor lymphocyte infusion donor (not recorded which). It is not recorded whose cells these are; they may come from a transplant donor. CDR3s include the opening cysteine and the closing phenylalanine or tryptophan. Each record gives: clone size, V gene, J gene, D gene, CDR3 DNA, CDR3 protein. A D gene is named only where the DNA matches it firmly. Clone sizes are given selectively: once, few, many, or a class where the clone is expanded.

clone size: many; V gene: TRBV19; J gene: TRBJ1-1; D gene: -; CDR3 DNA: TGTGCCAGTAGTATAGACCTCTCGGCTCCCCACTCACCGAACACTGAAGCTTTCTTT; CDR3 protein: CASSIDLSAPHSPNTEAFF
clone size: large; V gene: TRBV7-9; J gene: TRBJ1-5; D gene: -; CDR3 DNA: TGTGCCAGCAGCTTGGGGACTCAGCCCCAGCATTTT; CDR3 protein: CASSLGTQPQHF
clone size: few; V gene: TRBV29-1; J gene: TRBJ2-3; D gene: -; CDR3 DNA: TGCAGCGGACTGACGGTAGATACGCAGTATTTT; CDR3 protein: CSGLTVDTQYF
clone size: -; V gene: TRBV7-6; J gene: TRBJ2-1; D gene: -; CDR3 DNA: TGTGCCAGCAGCTCGCCCAGTTACAATGAGCAGTTCTTC; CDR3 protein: CASSSPSYNEQFF
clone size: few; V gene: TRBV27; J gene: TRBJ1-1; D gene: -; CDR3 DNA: TGTGCCAGCAGTTTTGAGGGGCTGAACACTGAAGCTTTCTTT; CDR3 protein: CASSFEGLNTEAFF
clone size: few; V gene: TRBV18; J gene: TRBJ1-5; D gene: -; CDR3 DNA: TGTGCCAGCTCACCAAAAGGGAATCAGCCCCAGCATTTT; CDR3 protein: CASSPKGNQPQHF
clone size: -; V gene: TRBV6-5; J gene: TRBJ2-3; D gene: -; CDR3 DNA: TGTGCCAGCAGTTACGGGAGGCTCTCGACAGATACGCAGTATTTT; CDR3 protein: CASSYGRLSTDTQYF
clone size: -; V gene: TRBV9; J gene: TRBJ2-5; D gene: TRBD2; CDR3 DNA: TGTGCCAGCAGCAGTAGCGGGGGGCAAGAGACCCAGTACTTC; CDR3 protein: CASSSSGGQETQYF
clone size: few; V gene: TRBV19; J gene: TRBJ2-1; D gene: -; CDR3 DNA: TGTGCCAGTAGTGCGTTCAATGAGCAGTTCTTC; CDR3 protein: CASSAFNEQFF
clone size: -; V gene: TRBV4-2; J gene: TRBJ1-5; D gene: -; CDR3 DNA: TGTGCCAGCAGCCCCCTGGGGGGCGAAAATCAGCCCCAGCATTTT; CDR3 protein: CASSPLGGENQPQHF
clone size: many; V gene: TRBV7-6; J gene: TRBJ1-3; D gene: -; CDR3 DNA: TGTGCCAGCAGCCCCCAGGGTAACACCATATATTTT; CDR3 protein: CASSPQGNTIYF
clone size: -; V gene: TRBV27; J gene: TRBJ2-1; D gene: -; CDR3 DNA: TGTGCCAGCAGTTTATATGATGAGCAGTTCTTC; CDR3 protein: CASSLYDEQFF
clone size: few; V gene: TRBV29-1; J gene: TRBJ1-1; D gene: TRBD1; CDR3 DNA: TGCAGCGTTGAACGATCTGGACAGGGAAGCACTGAAGCTTTCTTT; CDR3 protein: CSVERSGQGSTEAFF
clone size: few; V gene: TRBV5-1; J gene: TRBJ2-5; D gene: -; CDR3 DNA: TGCGCCAGCCGGACCGGAGAGACCCAGTACTTC; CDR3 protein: CASRTGETQYF
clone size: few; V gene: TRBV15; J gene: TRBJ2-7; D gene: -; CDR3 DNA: TGTGCCACCAGCAGACAGGGGTACGAGCAGTACTTC; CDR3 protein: CATSRQGYEQYF
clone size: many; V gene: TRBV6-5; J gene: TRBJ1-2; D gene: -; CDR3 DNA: TGTGCCAGCAGTTACTCGATGACTCGGGGTAGGAACTATGGCTACACCTTC; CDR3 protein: CASSYSMTRGRNYGYTF
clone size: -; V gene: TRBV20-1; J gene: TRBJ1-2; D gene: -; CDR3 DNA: TGCAGTGCTCTTAGGACAGTGGGAGGTTATGGCTACACCTTC; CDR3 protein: CSALRTVGGYGYTF
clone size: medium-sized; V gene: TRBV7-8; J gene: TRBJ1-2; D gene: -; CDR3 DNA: TGTGCCAGCCAGAGGGACGGTTTCTATGGCTACACCTTC; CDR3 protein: CASQRDGFYGYTF
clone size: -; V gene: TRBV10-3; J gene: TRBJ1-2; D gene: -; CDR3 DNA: TGTGCCATCACCGGCACGACGGACTCCTATGGCTACACCTTC; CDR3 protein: CAITGTTDSYGYTF
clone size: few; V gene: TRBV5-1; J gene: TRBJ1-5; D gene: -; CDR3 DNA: TGCGCCAGCAGCTTGGACCCGGGGGGCAATCAGCCCCAGCATTTT; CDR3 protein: CASSLDPGGNQPQHF
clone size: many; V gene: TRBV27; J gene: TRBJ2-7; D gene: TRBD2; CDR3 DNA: TGTGCCAGCAGTTTTACTAGCGGGAGTCGATACGAGCAGTACTTC; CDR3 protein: CASSFTSGSRYEQYF
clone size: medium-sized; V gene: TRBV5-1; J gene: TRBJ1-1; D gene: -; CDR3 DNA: TGCGCCAGCAGCTTGGATCCGGGGCCGGGCACTGAAGCTTTCTTT; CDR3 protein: CASSLDPGPGTEAFF
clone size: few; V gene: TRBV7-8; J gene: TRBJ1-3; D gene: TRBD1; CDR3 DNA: TGTGCCAGCAGCTCCCTGACAGGGAATGCTGGAAACACCATATATTTT; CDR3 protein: CASSSLTGNAGNTIYF
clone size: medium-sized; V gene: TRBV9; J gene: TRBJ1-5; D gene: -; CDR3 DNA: TGTGCCAGCAGCGTAGAGCCAGGGACCAATCAGCCCCAGCATTTT; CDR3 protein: CASSVEPGTNQPQHF
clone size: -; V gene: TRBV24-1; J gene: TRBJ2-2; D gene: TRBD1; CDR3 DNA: TGTGCCACCAGTGAGGCCGGGACAGGGAGCACCGGGGAGCTGTTTTTT; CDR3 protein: CATSEAGTGSTGELFF
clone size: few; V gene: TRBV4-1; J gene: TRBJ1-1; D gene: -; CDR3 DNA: TGCGCCAGCAGCCAAGATACGGGGGGCCTTGAGACTTTCTTT; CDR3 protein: CASSQDTGGLETFF
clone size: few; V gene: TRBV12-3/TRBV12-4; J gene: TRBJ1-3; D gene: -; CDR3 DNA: TGTGCCAGCAGTTTGGGGGGGTTAAGAAACACCATATATTTT; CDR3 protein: CASSLGGLRNTIYF
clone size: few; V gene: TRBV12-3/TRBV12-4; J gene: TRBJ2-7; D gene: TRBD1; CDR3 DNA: TGTGCCAGCAGTTCTAGTCCCGTCAACAGGGGTGCCTACGAGCAGTACTTC; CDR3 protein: CASSSSPVNRGAYEQYF
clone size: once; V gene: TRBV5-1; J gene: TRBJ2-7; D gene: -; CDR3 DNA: TGCGCCAGCAGCTTGGGATGGGGTAGCTCCTACGAGCAGTACTTC; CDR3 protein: CASSLGWGSSYEQYF
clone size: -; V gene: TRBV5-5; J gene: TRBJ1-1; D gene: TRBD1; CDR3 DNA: TGTGCCAGCAGCTTACAGGGGTTGGGTACTGAAGCTTTCTTT; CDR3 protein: CASSLQGLGTEAFF
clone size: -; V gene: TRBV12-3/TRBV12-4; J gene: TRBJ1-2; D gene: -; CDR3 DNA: TGTGCCAGCAGTCACCGGGGTGGCTACACCTTC; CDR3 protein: CASSHRGGYTF
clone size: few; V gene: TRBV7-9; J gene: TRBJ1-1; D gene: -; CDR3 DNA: TGTGCCAGCACCTATCCCCGGCAGCAGAACACTGAAGCTTTCTTT; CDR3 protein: CASTYPRQQNTEAFF